The T cell receptor (beta chain) under discussion was sequenced for a study of cytomegalovirus exposure and HLA in healthy donors. Looking at the study overall: Most genotyped donors, over 70% of 350 to 500, had Caucasian-associated genetic ancestry.

Study observations and caveats: Investigators reported over 150 TCR beta chains as tied to cytomegalovirus.

PCR involved 60 Vbeta and 13 Jbeta primers. The protocol was immunoSEQ multiplex PCR, while the TCRdb copy is restricted to in-frame clones and leaves out a portion. The table lists some 140,000 clones, around 80% of them singletons. As regards this clone: Its antigen is not identified.

V lost 4 bases to trimming and J lost 6 bases; unmatched junction nucleotides: 6. There are 14 residues in the CDR3. Looked up from germline, CDR1 is SGHRS and CDR2 is YFSETQ. The clonotype originates from a man aged 25-45 years in good health and CMV-seropositive. The V gene is TRBV5-1, the J gene TRBJ2-2; TRBD1 aligns across 7 bases. The sequenced material came from PBMCs. The CDR3 nucleotides read TGCGCCAGCAGCGTGACAGGGCTGGCCGGGGAGCTGTTTTTT. This sequence encodes CASSVTGLAGELFF.